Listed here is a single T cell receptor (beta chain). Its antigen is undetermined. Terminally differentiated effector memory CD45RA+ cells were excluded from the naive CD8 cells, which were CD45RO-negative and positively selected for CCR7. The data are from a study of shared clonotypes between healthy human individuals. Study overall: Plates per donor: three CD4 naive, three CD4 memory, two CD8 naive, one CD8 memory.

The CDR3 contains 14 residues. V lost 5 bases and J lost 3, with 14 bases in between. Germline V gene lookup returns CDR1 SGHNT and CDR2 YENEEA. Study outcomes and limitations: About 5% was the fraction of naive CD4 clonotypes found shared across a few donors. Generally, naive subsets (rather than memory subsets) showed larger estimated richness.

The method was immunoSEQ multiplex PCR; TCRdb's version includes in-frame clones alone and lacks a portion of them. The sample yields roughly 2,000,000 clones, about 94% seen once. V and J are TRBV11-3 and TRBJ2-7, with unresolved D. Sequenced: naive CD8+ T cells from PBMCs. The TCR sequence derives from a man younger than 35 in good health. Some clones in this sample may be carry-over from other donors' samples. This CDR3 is CASSLGGPDYEQYF. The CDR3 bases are TGTGCCAGCAGCCTGGGCGGCCCTGACTACGAGCAGTACTTC.